Below, 15 T cell receptor beta chains from the same sample are listed, as sequenced in a study of control samples from healthy donors and cancer patients. Here immunoSEQ multiplex PCR was the method, and the copy in TCRdb shows in-frame clones only, minus some. This sample yields 75,000 to 95,000 clones, of which more than 80% are seen a single time; approximately 1.5% belongs to the top ten. The sequenced sample was blood. The source is a woman aged 25 to 39 in good health.

CDR3 in DNA: TGTGCCAGCAGCGTAGGATGGGACTACAATGAGCAGTTCTTC. It yields the protein CASSVGWDYNEQFF. The J gene is TRBJ2-1, the V gene TRBV9; no clear D. The CDR3 loop spans 14 amino acids. CDR1 is SGDLS, CDR2 YYNGEE, per germline. The germline V and J ends were trimmed by 0 bases and 3 bases, with 7 bases remaining between them.

V gene TRBV24-1 combines with J gene TRBJ2-1; no clear D gene. V shed 5 bases and J shed 5 bases, with 6 bases lying between them. Germline V gene sequence: CDR1 KGHDR, CDR2 SFDVKD. The CDR3 contains 12 residues. This chain's CDR3 is CATSGYNNEQFF. The CDR3 DNA is TGTGCCACCAGTGGGTACAACAATGAGCAGTTCTTC.

The chain uses TRBV14 and TRBJ1-2; no clear D gene. CDR1 is SGHDN, CDR2 FVKESK, per germline. CDR3 length equals 14 residues. V lost 3 bases to trimming and J lost 11 bases, with 19 bases between them. CDR3 protein: CASSHGSNHLEYTF. The CDR3 DNA is TGTGCCAGCAGCCATGGCAGTAACCACTTGGAGTACACCTTC.

This sequence joins TRBV7-8 and TRBJ1-6, with 7 bases matching TRBD1. CDR1 and CDR2 from the germline V gene are SGHVS and FQNEAQ. Germline trimming cut 4 bases from V and 10 bases from J; bases unmatched to any gene: 7. The CDR3 is 14 residues long. CDR3 in amino acids: CASSSSDRASPLHF. CDR3 nucleotide sequence: TGTGCCAGCAGCTCATCTGACAGGGCCTCACCCCTCCACTTT. The full variable domain, rest sourced from reference TRBV7-8 and TRBJ1-6, is GAGVSQSPRYKVAKRGQDVALRCDPISGHVSLFWYQQALGQGPEFLTYFQNEAQLDKSGLPSDRFFAERPEGSVSTLKIQRTQQEDSAVYLCASSSSDRASPLHFGNGTRLTVT.

This chain uses TRBV2 with TRBJ1-2; tentatively, D is TRBD1 (5 bases). From germline, CDR1 is SNHLY and CDR2 FYNNEI. The germline V and J ends were trimmed by 6 bases and 4 bases, with 12 bases remaining between them. The length of the CDR3 is 13 residues. CDR3 sequence reads: CASSPTETYGYTF. CDR3 nucleotide sequence: TGTGCCAGCAGCCCGACAGAGACCTATGGCTACACCTTC.

The chain has TRBV18 and TRBJ2-1; TRBD2 aligns across 14 bases. Germline values: CDR1 KGHSH, CDR2 LQKENI. There are 16 residues in the CDR3. The ends lost 0 bases at V and 9 bases at J; junction bases unmatched: 4. The CDR3: CASSPPGTSGSGEQFF. CDR3 in DNA: TGTGCCAGCTCACCACCCGGGACTAGCGGGAGCGGTGAGCAGTTCTTC. Looking up the rest from reference TRBV18 and TRBJ2-1 gives the full variable domain: NAGVMQNPRHLVRRRGQEARLRCSPMKGHSHVYWYRQLPEEGLKFMVYLQKENIIDESGMPKERFSAEFPKEGPSILRIQQVVRGDSAAYFCASSPPGTSGSGEQFFGPGTRLTVL.

This chain joins TRBV5-4 and TRBJ2-3, with D perhaps TRBD1 or TRBD2 (5 bases each). V was trimmed by 3 bases and J by 2 bases, leaving 10 bases between them. The CDR3 runs to 14 residues. Germline V gives CDR1 SGHNT, CDR2 YYREEE (reference sequence). CDR3 sequence (DNA): TGTGCCAGCAGCTGGGACCACTCCACAGATACGCAGTATTTT. Its translation is CASSWDHSTDTQYF.

The chain employs TRBV12-3 or TRBV12-4 and TRBJ2-5; D is perhaps TRBD1 (5 bases). The CDR3 has 13 amino acids. Trimming pared 7 bases from V and 7 bases from J, leaving 16 bases between. The CDR3 nucleotides read TGTGCCAGCACCGTGGACACCCTCGGGACCCAGTACTTC. Its translation is CASTVDTLGTQYF.

The chain is built from TRBV5-1 and TRBJ1-2; D not certain. The V end lost 0 bases, the J end lost 2 bases, and 5 bases lay between the germline ends. Germline CDR1 and CDR2: SGHRS and YFSETQ. This CDR3 is 13 amino acids long. The CDR3 coding sequence is TGCGCCAGCAGCTTGGACAGAAACTATGGCTACACCTTC. Protein sequence: CASSLDRNYGYTF.

The chain recombines TRBV9 with TRBJ2-2, with 9 bases matching TRBD1. V shed 0 bases and J 3 bases; nucleotides not matched to a gene: 3. The CDR3 is made up of 16 amino acids. Germline V gives CDR1 SGDLS, CDR2 YYNGEE. As DNA, the CDR3 is TGTGCCAGCAGCGTAGCCACAGGGGGCTACACCGGGGAGCTGTTTTTT. It encodes CASSVATGGYTGELFF.

J is TRBJ2-5 and V is TRBV7-2; D perhaps matches TRBD1 (5 bases). With 5 bases removed from V and 4 bases from J, the gap between germline ends came to 17 bases. Germline V lookup: CDR1 SGHTA, CDR2 FQGNSA. The CDR3 covers 15 residues. CDR3 DNA sequence: TGTGCCAGCAGCCCGGGCCTGACAGCGAGAGAGACCCAGTACTTC. Residues: CASSPGLTARETQYF.

This chain joins TRBV6-5 and TRBJ1-4, with D perhaps TRBD1 (5 bases). The length of the CDR3 is 13 residues. V gave up 6 bases and J gave up 7 bases, with 12 bases separating them. In germline, CDR1 is MNHEY, CDR2 SVGAGI. The CDR3: CASSRGVGEKLFF. DNA for the CDR3: TGTGCCAGCAGCCGGGGGGTGGGTGAAAAACTGTTTTTT.

The chain joins TRBV6-5 to TRBJ1-5; D ambiguous. This CDR3 has 14 residues. The germline V gene encodes CDR1 MNHEY and CDR2 SVGAGI. The V end was cut by 2 bases, the J end by 4 bases, with 9 bases between. In DNA, the CDR3 is TGTGCCAGCAGTTACGCCGGAATGAATCAGCCCCAGCATTTT. Translating gives CASSYAGMNQPQHF.

The CDR3 coding sequence is TGTGCCAGCATTTCTCAGGGGGCTGCCGGGGAGCTGTTTTTT. It specifies CASISQGAAGELFF. The chain has TRBV28 and TRBJ2-2; TRBD1 aligns across 8 bases. V lost 7 bases, J lost 6 bases, and 7 bases stayed unmatched. The CDR3 length is 14 residues. Germline lookup yields CDR1 MDHEN and CDR2 SYDVKM.

This clone appeared once. The chain couples TRBV5-4 to TRBJ1-1; the match to TRBD1 covers 9 bases. The CDR3 consists of 16 residues. V dropped 4 bases and J dropped 3; count of bases not matched to a gene: 10. Germline CDR1 reads SGHNT; CDR2 reads YYREEE (reference sequence). The CDR3 nucleotides are TGTGCCAGCAGCCGACCCGGGACAGGGACTTACACTGAAGCTTTCTTT. Translating gives CASSRPGTGTYTEAFF.